This T cell receptor (beta chain) was obtained from a study of identifying expanded T cells in peripheral blood. In this sample, this clone turned up once. TCRdb's table, derived via immunoSEQ multiplex PCR, lists solely in-frame clones and lacks some. The sample contains around 84,000 clones, 70% to 90% of which appear only once. Unmatched junction bases numbered 10, after V lost 3 bases and J lost 6 bases. The germline V gene has CDR1 SGDLS and CDR2 YYNGEE. The CDR3 sequence is 16 residues long. The chain employs TRBV9 and TRBJ2-1; TRBD1 aligns across 9 bases. The origin of this receptor is a person aged 18 to 70 in good health. The sample consisted of blood. The CDR3 DNA reads TGTGCCAGCAGCGCAACAGGACAGGGGATGGCCAATGAGCAGTTCTTC. The encoded protein is CASSATGQGMANEQFF.